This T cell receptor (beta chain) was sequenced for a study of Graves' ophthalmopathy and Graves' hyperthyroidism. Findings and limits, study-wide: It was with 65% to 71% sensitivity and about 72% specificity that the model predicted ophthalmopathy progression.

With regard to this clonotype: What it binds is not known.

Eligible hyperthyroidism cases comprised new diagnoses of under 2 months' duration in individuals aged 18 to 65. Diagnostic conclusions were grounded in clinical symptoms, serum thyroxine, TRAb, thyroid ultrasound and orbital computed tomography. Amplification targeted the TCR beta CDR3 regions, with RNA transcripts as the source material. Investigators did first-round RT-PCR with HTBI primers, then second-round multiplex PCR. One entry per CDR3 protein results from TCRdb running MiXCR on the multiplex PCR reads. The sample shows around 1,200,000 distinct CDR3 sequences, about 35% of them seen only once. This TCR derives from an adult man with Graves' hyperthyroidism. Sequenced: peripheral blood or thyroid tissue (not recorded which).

The CDR3 DNA is TGTGCCAGCAGCTTAGGCCCGGGACTAGCGTTCACCGGGGAGCTGTTTTTT. It yields the protein CASSLGPGLAFTGELFF. The chain links TRBV7-2 to TRBJ2-2, with TRBD2 matching 10 bases. This CDR3 is 17 amino acids long. Looked up from germline, CDR1 is SGHTA and CDR2 is FQGNSA. V shed 1 base and J 4 bases; nucleotides not matched to a gene: 6.